This entry lists 32 T cell receptor beta chains sequenced from one sample in a study of breast tumors, draining lymph nodes, adjacent tissues. Axillary draining lymph nodes of breast cancer patients supplied the node samples. TCRdb re-analysed the multiplex PCR reads in MiXCR, keeping a single row per CDR3 protein. The profile shows approximately 90,000 distinct CDR3 sequences, roughly 30% of them singletons. Material for sequencing was axillary lymph node tissue. These receptor sequences come from a female donor with breast cancer. Some clones in this sample may be carry-over from other donors' samples.

This clonotype showed up many times. This rearrangement joins TRBV11-2 to TRBJ1-5, with D possibly matching TRBD1 (5 bases). Germline V gene sequence: CDR1 SGHAT, CDR2 FQNNGV. The length of the CDR3 is 12 residues. The germline V and J ends were trimmed by 5 bases and 11 bases, with 13 bases remaining between them. DNA of the CDR3: TGTGCCAGCAGCCGGGGCCCCGGGGCCCAGCATTTT. Translating gives CASSRGPGAQHF.

This clonotype was recorded at least ten times. The chain recombines TRBV7-8 with TRBJ1-5; no clear D. The CDR3 has 16 residues. The V end lost 1 base, the J end lost 3 bases, and 13 bases lay between the germline ends. The germline gives CDR1 SGHVS, CDR2 FQNEAQ. The CDR3 protein is CASSLVGRTFNQPQHF. The CDR3 bases are TGTGCCAGCAGCTTAGTGGGCAGGACTTTCAATCAGCCCCAGCATTTT. Looking up the rest from reference TRBV7-8 and TRBJ1-5 gives the full variable domain: GAGVSQSPRYKVAKRGQDVALRCDPISGHVSLFWYQQALGQGPEFLTYFQNEAQLDKSGLPSDRFFAERPEGSVSTLKIQRTQQEDSAVYLCASSLVGRTFNQPQHFGDGTRLSIL.

This clonotype was seen many times. This chain uses TRBV5-1 with TRBJ2-1; TRBD2 aligns across 11 bases. Germline loops: CDR1 SGHRS, CDR2 YFSETQ. CDR3 length equals 13 residues. With V trimmed by 4 bases and J by 13 bases, 7 bases remained unmatched. CDR3 DNA sequence: TGCGCCAGCAGCCCATCGGGACTAGCGGAACAGTTCTTC. This gives the protein CASSPSGLAEQFF.

This clonotype has a handful of counts. A single base separates this from a much larger clone, so it may be a read error. The CDR3: CASSHVRGGGYTF. The DNA of the CDR3 is TGTGCCAGCAGTCATGTCAGGGGTGGTGGGTACACCTTC. V gene TRBV6-5 combines with J gene TRBJ1-2; D might be TRBD1 (6 bases). Per germline, CDR1 MNHEY and CDR2 SVGAGI. The CDR3 length is 13 residues. The V gene lost 5 bases and the J gene lost 11 bases, with 18 bases spanning the gap.

The rearrangement links TRBV24-1 to TRBJ2-7; D gene unclear. The germline CDR1 and CDR2 sequences are KGHDR and SFDVKD. The CDR3 spans 20 residues. CDR3 in DNA: TGTACGACCAGTGATTCCTTGCCGTGGATAGCACAAAACAAATCCTACGAGCAGTACTTC. It is translated as CTTSDSLPWIAQNKSYEQYF.

This clonotype appeared many times. The chain couples TRBV6-1 to TRBJ2-3; 11 nucleotides line up with TRBD2. Germline assignment: CDR1 MNHNS and CDR2 SASEGT. Germline trimming cut 2 bases from V and 4 bases from J; bases unmatched to any gene: 8. The CDR3 extends over 17 amino acids. Written as DNA, the CDR3 is TGTGCCAGCAGTGAATCGACGACTAGCGGGAACGCAGATACGCAGTATTTT. It encodes CASSESTTSGNADTQYF.

This clonotype came up many times. The rearrangement links TRBV13 to TRBJ2-1; 11 nucleotides match TRBD2. In germline, CDR1 is PRHDT, CDR2 FYEKMQ (reference sequence). The CDR3 length is 16 residues. Trimming at V came to 5 bases and at J to 7 bases, leaving 10 bases not matched to a gene. CDR3 residues: CASSPTSGRGKNEQFF. CDR3 bases: TGTGCCAGCAGCCCCACTAGCGGGAGAGGTAAAAATGAGCAGTTCTTC. The full variable domain, rest sourced from reference TRBV13 and TRBJ2-1, is AAGVIQSPRHLIKEKRETATLKCYPIPRHDTVYWYQQGPGQDPQFLISFYEKMQSDKGSIPDRFSAQQFSDYHSELNMSSLELGDSALYFCASSPTSGRGKNEQFFGPGTRLTVL.

The chain combines TRBV6-6 with TRBJ2-7; 12 nucleotides align to TRBD2. Per germline, CDR1 MNHNY and CDR2 SVGAGI (reference sequence). The CDR3 is made up of 18 amino acids. Unmatched junction bases numbered 10, after V lost 2 bases and J lost 2 bases. CDR3 nucleotide sequence: TGTGCCAGCAGTTACCAGGCCACTAGCGGGAGGACCCCCTACGAGCAGTACTTC. It specifies CASSYQATSGRTPYEQYF.

Many counts were recorded for this clonotype. This chain joins TRBV2 and TRBJ2-3; 13 nucleotides agree with TRBD2. CDR1 and CDR2 from the germline V gene are SNHLY and FYNNEI. J lost 5 bases, V lost 6 bases, and 5 bases had no gene match. This CDR3 has 15 amino acids. In DNA, the CDR3 is TGTGCCAGCAGGGCGGGACTAGCGGGACTAGATACGCAGTATTTT. Translated, it gives CASRAGLAGLDTQYF.

There are many counts of this clonotype. V and J are TRBV4-3 and TRBJ1-4; a possible D gene is TRBD1 (6 bases). This CDR3 has 16 residues. With 2 bases removed from V and 3 bases from J, the gap between germline ends came to 13 bases. CDR1 is LGHNA and CDR2 is YSLEER in the germline V gene. CDR3 loop: CASSQKTGLANEKLFF. CDR3 DNA: TGCGCCAGCAGCCAAAAAACAGGGTTGGCTAATGAAAAACTGTTTTTT.

This clonotype showed up many times. One end of the junction does not line up with germline, which may come from a read error. The chain has TRBV6-2 or TRBV6-3 and TRBJ2-7; D might be TRBD2 (5 bases). The CDR3 runs 15 residues. The germline gives CDR1 MNHEY, CDR2 SVGEGT. This CDR3 reads CASSHSPGLSYEQYF. The CDR3 nucleotides read TGTGCCAGCAGTCACTCGCCCGGACTCTCCTACGAGCAGTACTTC.

This clonotype came up many times. J is TRBJ2-6 and V is TRBV7-2, with unresolved D. CDR1 and CDR2 from the germline V gene are SGHTA and FQGNSA. The CDR3 contains 18 residues. V lost 3 bases, J lost 2 bases, and 17 bases lay in between. The CDR3 coding sequence is TGTGCCAGCAGCTTTAATGCCGAGGTTCTAGCTGGGGCCAACGTCCTGACTTTC. Its translation: CASSFNAEVLAGANVLTF.

Turning to this clonotype: A junction end diverges from the germline sequence, so it may reflect a read error. The CDR3 loop is CAGSQWDRVKETQYF. CDR3 in DNA: TGCGCCGGCAGCCAATGGGACAGGGTGAAGGAGACCCAGTACTTC. This chain uses TRBV4-3 with TRBJ2-5; 9 positions match TRBD1. Per germline, CDR1 LGHNA and CDR2 YSLEER. This CDR3 has 15 residues.

In regard to this clonotype: This may come from a read error, since a much larger clone is one base off. The chain is built from TRBV7-2 and TRBJ2-1, with a tentative D call TRBD2 (6 bases). The germline gives CDR1 SGHTA, CDR2 FQGNSA. The CDR3 totals 15 residues. The CDR3: CASSLGGVLGNEQSF. The CDR3 nucleotides read TGTGCCAGCAGCTTAGGGGGGGTTTTGGGGAATGAGCAGTCCTTC.

The chain carries TRBV5-6 and TRBJ1-2, with D hard to call. Germline V gives CDR1 SGHDT, CDR2 YYEEEE. The CDR3 runs 14 residues. Trimming removed 4 bases from V and 1 base from J, with 11 bases in between. As DNA, the CDR3 is TGTGCCAGCAGCCCGTCCAGGTTTAACTATGGCTACACCTTC. This encodes CASSPSRFNYGYTF. The full variable domain, rest sourced from reference TRBV5-6 and TRBJ1-2, is DAGVTQSPTHLIKTRGQQVTLRCSPKSGHDTVSWYQQALGQGPQFIFQYYEEEERQRGNFPDRFSGHQFPNYSSELNVNALLLGDSALYLCASSPSRFNYGYTFGSGTRLTVV.

There are many counts of this clonotype. The CDR3 protein is CASSPGQSYGYTF. CDR3 in DNA: TGTGCCAGCAGCCCAGGACAGTCCTATGGCTACACCTTC. The chain couples TRBV7-3 to TRBJ1-2; tentative D call: TRBD1 (6 bases). V was cut by 5 bases and J by 4 bases, with 11 bases left in between. The CDR3 runs to 13 residues. Germline loops: CDR1 SGHTA, CDR2 FQGTGA.

Notes on this clonotype: A clone one base away is much larger, so this may be a read error. Since the CDR3 does not end with the conserved phenylalanine or tryptophan, this likely comes from a read error. The chain employs TRBV28 and TRBJ1-4; 10 bases line up with TRBD1. Germline CDR1 and CDR2: MDHEN and SYDVKM. V trimming: 6 bases; J trimming: 5 bases; junction bases outside the gene matches: 6. This CDR3 is 15 amino acids long. CDR3 loop: CASSRDRGLNEKLFL. In DNA form, the CDR3 reads TGTGCCAGCAGCCGTGACAGGGGGCTGAATGAAAAACTGTTTCTT.

This chain uses TRBV6-2 or TRBV6-3 with TRBJ2-7; D not resolved. Germline V lookup: CDR1 MNHEY, CDR2 SVGEGT. This CDR3 is built from 11 residues. V lost 5 bases and J 6 bases, leaving 8 bases between the germline ends. The CDR3 bases are TGTGCCAGCAGTCACCCCAGCGAGCAGTACTTC. Translating it yields CASSHPSEQYF.

This clonotype appeared many times. The chain links TRBV7-9 to TRBJ1-1; D ambiguous. Trimming removed 6 bases at V and 2 bases at J, with 10 bases between. Germline-derived CDR1 and CDR2 are SEHNR and FQNEAQ (reference sequence). The CDR3 has 13 amino acids. The CDR3 protein is CASSPKLNTEAFF. CDR3 sequence (DNA): TGTGCCAGCAGTCCCAAGTTAAACACTGAAGCTTTCTTT.

The CDR3 region is CASSQGLAGGTQYF. The CDR3 bases are TGCGCCAGCAGCCAGGGACTAGCGGGCGGTACGCAGTATTTT. This chain connects TRBV4-3 to TRBJ2-3, with 12 nucleotides matching TRBD2. The CDR3 has 14 amino acids. Germline V gene sequence: CDR1 LGHNA, CDR2 YSLEER. The junction had 3 bases not matched to a gene; V was cut back by 3 bases and J by 8 bases.

As to this clonotype: The junction and the germline gene differ at one end; a read error may be behind it. The V gene is TRBV5-1, the J gene TRBJ1-5; tentative D call: TRBD1 (5 bases). The germline V gene has CDR1 SGHRS and CDR2 YFSETQ. This CDR3 region has 14 residues. The CDR3 coding sequence is TGCGCCAGCAGCTTAGAGGGGAGCAATCACCCCCGGCATTTT. It codes for CASSLEGSNHPRHF.

V is TRBV7-9 and J is TRBJ2-2, with D perhaps TRBD1 or TRBD2 (5 bases each). Trimming left V 0 bases short and J 6 bases short, with 11 bases between. CDR1 and CDR2 from the germline V gene are SEHNR and FQNEAQ (reference sequence). The CDR3 has 15 amino acids. The DNA of the CDR3 is TGTGCCAGCAGCTTAGCGGGGGTAATGTCCGGGGAGCTGTTTTTT. Encoded protein: CASSLAGVMSGELFF.

The genes are TRBV19 and TRBJ1-1; no reliable D call. CDR3 length: 11 residues. Trimming removed 6 bases at V and 9 bases at J, with 11 bases between. Per the germline V gene, CDR1 is LNHDA and CDR2 is SQIVND (reference sequence). CDR3: CASRQGVQAFF. In DNA, the CDR3 is TGTGCCAGTAGGCAAGGAGTACAAGCTTTCTTT.

In the case of this clonotype: A much larger clone differs from this one at a single base, so this may be a read error. The conserved final phenylalanine or tryptophan is absent from the CDR3, which likely points to a read error. This chain links TRBV7-9 with TRBJ1-2; the D is unclear. In germline, CDR1 is SEHNR, CDR2 FQNEAQ (reference sequence). The CDR3 has 14 residues. Trimming took off 1 base at V and 2 bases at J, with 8 bases between the two ends. Here the CDR3 DNA reads TGTGCCAGCAGCTTAGTGCGGGCAAACTATGGCTACACCCTC. Protein product: CASSLVRANYGYTL.

As to this clonotype: The junction and the germline gene differ at one end; a read error may be behind it. The gene calls are TRBV10-3 and TRBJ1-2; D remains ambiguous. Per the germline V gene, CDR1 is ENHRY and CDR2 is SYGVKD. The CDR3 extends over 13 amino acids. The CDR3 DNA follows: TGCGCCATCAGTGAGTCTTTCGACTATGGCTACACCTTC. Translation: CAISESFDYGYTF.

This clonotype was recorded a few times. Just one base apart from a much larger clone, this may be a read error. The V and J genes are TRBV9 and TRBJ1-4, with D possibly matching TRBD1 (5 bases). The CDR3 is 16 residues long. CDR1 and CDR2 (germline): SGDLS, YYNGEE. In DNA form, the CDR3 reads TGTGCCAGCAGCTCCCGGGTTGGGGGATCTAATGAAACACTGTTTTTT. Residues: CASSSRVGGSNETLFF.

This clonotype was observed many times. This chain links TRBV4-1 with TRBJ2-3; 10 bases align to TRBD1. Germline lookup yields CDR1 MGHRA and CDR2 YSYEKL. Germline trimming cut 3 bases from V and 4 bases from J; bases unmatched to any gene: 4. CDR3 length: 15 amino acids. CDR3 coding DNA: TGCGCCAGCAGCCACCGACAGGGGGCTTCAGATACGCAGTATTTT. Translating gives CASSHRQGASDTQYF.

In its sample, this clonotype was seen once. The V call is TRBV7-9, the J call TRBJ2-7; TRBD1 matches 7 bases. This CDR3 has 16 residues. After removal of 3 bases from V and 5 bases from J, the junction contained 13 bases not matched to a gene. Germline CDR1 SEHNR, CDR2 FQNEAQ (reference sequence). The CDR3 DNA reads TGTGCCAGCAGCTTTGGCACAGGGGACACCGCACACGAGCAGTACTTC. This codes for CASSFGTGDTAHEQYF.

V gene TRBV7-2 combines with J gene TRBJ2-3, with 8 bases identical to TRBD2. In germline, CDR1 is SGHTA, CDR2 FQGNSA. Germline trimming cut 1 base from V and 5 bases from J; bases unmatched to any gene: 8. The length of the CDR3 is 16 residues. The CDR3 nucleotides are TGTGCCAGCAGCTTAGATAAGCGGGAGTCCCAAGATACGCAGTATTTT. Translated, it gives CASSLDKRESQDTQYF. Combining the CDR3 with reference TRBV7-2 and TRBJ2-3 gives the whole variable domain GAGVSQSPSNKVTEKGKDVELRCDPISGHTALYWYRQSLGQGLEFLIYFQGNSAPDKSGLPSDRFSAERTGGSVSTLTIQRTQQEDSAVYLCASSLDKRESQDTQYFGPGTRLTVL.

This sequence joins TRBV4-1 and TRBJ1-4; D might be TRBD1 (5 bases). The CDR3 runs to 15 residues. CDR1 is MGHRA and CDR2 is YSYEKL in the germline V gene. V was trimmed by 6 bases and J by 16 bases, leaving 27 bases between them. The CDR3 here is CASSQSRAGSEKPFF. The CDR3 region has the DNA TGCGCCAGCAGTCAAAGCAGGGCGGGAAGTGAAAAGCCGTTTTTT.

The sample holds many counts of this clonotype. One base away lies a much larger clone, so this may be a sequencing read error. The CDR3 loop reads CASSLAGQGNYGYPF. The CDR3 DNA reads as TGTGCCAGCAGCTTAGCGGGACAGGGGAACTATGGCTACCCCTTC. The V gene is TRBV7-2, the J gene TRBJ1-2; TRBD1 matches 10 bases. This CDR3 spans 15 amino acids. Germline V gene lookup returns CDR1 SGHTA and CDR2 FQGNSA. Full variable domain (remainder filled in from reference TRBV7-2 and TRBJ1-2): GAGVSQSPSNKVTEKGKDVELRCDPISGHTALYWYRQSLGQGLEFLIYFQGNSAPDKSGLPSDRFSAERTGGSVSTLTIQRTQQEDSAVYLCASSLAGQGNYGYPFGSGTRLTVV.

This clonotype was seen many times. This clone may be a read error of a much larger clone one base away. This chain connects TRBV7-9 to TRBJ1-6; TRBD1 might be the D (5 bases). Germline CDR1 and CDR2: SEHNR and FQNEAQ (reference sequence). The CDR3 consists of 18 residues. DNA for the CDR3: TGTGCCAGCAGCCGCTCAAACAGCGGGGGACCCTATAATCCACCCCTCCACTTT. It specifies CASSRSNSGGPYNPPLHF. The full variable domain, in which reference TRBV7-9 and TRBJ1-6 provide the parts outside the CDR3, is DTGVSQNPRHKITKRGQNVTFRCDPISEHNRLYWYRQTLGQGPEFLTYFQNEAQLEKSRLLSDRFSAERPKGSFSTLEIQRTEQGDSAMYLCASSRSNSGGPYNPPLHFGNGTRLTVT.